Below are 29 T cell receptor beta chains sequenced from a single sample in a study of cytomegalovirus exposure and HLA in healthy donors. Both 60 Vbeta primers and 13 Jbeta primers went into the PCR. Assay: immunoSEQ multiplex PCR; the TCRdb copy retains only in-frame clones and omits some. This table has some 190,000 clones, less than 80% appearing once. The sample taken for sequencing was PBMCs. These receptors were taken from a man aged 18 to 30 in good health and CMV-seronegative.

Note on this clone: At one boundary the junction diverges from the germline segment, which might be a read error. This sequence joins TRBV14 and TRBJ1-5, with D uncertain. CDR1 is SGHDN and CDR2 is FVKESK in the germline V gene. The CDR3 contains 13 residues. The CDR3 is CASSQVSDQPQHF. CDR3 sequence (DNA): TGTGCCAGCAGCCAAGTTAGCGATCAGCCCCAGCATTTT.

The V and J genes are TRBV7-9 and TRBJ2-5, with 11 bases identical to TRBD2. The germline V gene encodes CDR1 SEHNR and CDR2 FQNEAQ (reference sequence). The trim removed 3 bases at V and 5 bases at J, leaving 11 bases unmatched. The CDR3 covers 17 residues. The CDR3 nucleotides are TGTGCCAGCAGCTTCGGGACTAGCGGAGCTGCAGCGGAGACCCAGTACTTC. It yields the protein CASSFGTSGAAAETQYF. The full variable domain, with the rest looked up from reference TRBV7-9 and TRBJ2-5, is DTGVSQNPRHKITKRGQNVTFRCDPISEHNRLYWYRQTLGQGPEFLTYFQNEAQLEKSRLLSDRFSAERPKGSFSTLEIQRTEQGDSAMYLCASSFGTSGAAAETQYFGPGTRLLVL.

The rearrangement uses TRBV2 and TRBJ1-5; 7 nucleotides align to TRBD1. Germline lookup yields CDR1 SNHLY and CDR2 FYNNEI. The CDR3 has 14 amino acids. The V gene end was trimmed by 3 bases and the J gene end by 4 bases; junction bases not matched to a gene: 3. DNA for the CDR3: TGTGCCAGCAGTGATTGGACAGGTAATCAGCCCCAGCATTTT. Residues: CASSDWTGNQPQHF.

Written as DNA, the CDR3 is TGTGCCAGCAGCCCGGACAGGGCCCATGGCTACACCTTC. Its translation: CASSPDRAHGYTF. The chain uses TRBV7-8 and TRBJ1-2; 8 positions match TRBD1. This CDR3 spans 13 amino acids. Germline V gene data show CDR1 as SGHVS and CDR2 as FQNEAQ. The V and J ends lost 5 bases and 6 bases, in that order; junction bases with no gene match: 5.

V gene TRBV5-1 combines with J gene TRBJ1-4; 9 bases align to TRBD1. Trimming took 4 bases from V and 5 from J; bases not matched to a gene: 3. This CDR3 has 14 amino acids. Germline CDR1 SGHRS, CDR2 YFSETQ. The CDR3: CASSGGQGNEKLFF. CDR3 bases: TGCGCCAGCAGCGGTGGACAGGGGAATGAAAAACTGTTTTTT.

The chain carries TRBV7-9 and TRBJ2-3, with a tentative D call TRBD2 (7 bases). V was cut by 3 bases and J by 0 bases, with 16 bases left in between. CDR1 and CDR2 (germline): SEHNR, FQNEAQ (reference sequence). CDR3 length equals 17 residues. CDR3 region: CASSFRGGGASTDTQYF. The DNA for the CDR3 is TGTGCCAGCAGCTTCCGAGGGGGGGGCGCTAGCACAGATACGCAGTATTTT.

The genes are TRBV7-2 and TRBJ1-1; D call uncertain. CDR1 and CDR2 from the germline V gene are SGHTA and FQGNSA. V was trimmed by 5 bases and J by 10 bases, leaving 14 bases between them. The CDR3 contains 12 residues. The CDR3 spells CASSPTRRAAFF. The CDR3 DNA is TGTGCCAGCAGCCCCACCAGGAGGGCAGCTTTCTTT.

V usage is TRBV5-1 and J usage is TRBJ2-3, with TRBD2 identical over 8 bases. Germline-derived CDR1 and CDR2 are SGHRS and YFSETQ. The CDR3 covers 15 residues. V was pared by 4 bases and J by 1 base, with 5 bases of the junction left unmatched. Here the CDR3 reads CASSRNGGGTDTQYF. CDR3 bases: TGCGCCAGCAGCCGCAACGGGGGGGGCACAGATACGCAGTATTTT.

The genes are TRBV7-3 and TRBJ1-1, with D perhaps matching TRBD1 (5 bases). The germline CDR1 and CDR2 sequences are SGHTA and FQGTGA. V was cut by 0 bases and J by 1 base, with 12 bases left in between. The CDR3 consists of 16 residues. Written as DNA, the CDR3 is TGTGCCAGCAGCTTAACGGGTATGCAGGGGAACACTGAAGCTTTCTTT. Translation: CASSLTGMQGNTEAFF.

The chain combines TRBV6-5 with TRBJ2-7; 10 bases match TRBD1. This CDR3 contains 14 residues. Losses at the gene ends were 7 bases for V and 2 bases for J; bases not matched to a gene: 5. CDR1 is MNHEY and CDR2 is SVGAGI in the germline V gene. The CDR3, as DNA: TGTGCCAGCATCCGCGGACAGGGGGCCTACGAGCAGTACTTC. It translates to CASIRGQGAYEQYF.

This clone was observed a few times. This chain connects TRBV6-6 to TRBJ1-1, with 7 bases identical to TRBD1. The CDR3 runs to 12 residues. V shed 8 bases and J 9 bases; nucleotides not matched to a gene: 9. Looked up from germline, CDR1 is MNHNY and CDR2 is SVGAGI (reference sequence). In nucleotides, the CDR3 is TGTGCCAGCGTTAGGGGACAGAACAAAGCTTTCTTT. Encoded protein: CASVRGQNKAFF.

V usage is TRBV14 and J usage is TRBJ2-7, with 9 bases aligning to TRBD2. Germline loops: CDR1 SGHDN, CDR2 FVKESK. The CDR3 consists of 16 residues. V shed 1 base and J 3 bases; nucleotides not matched to a gene: 7. The CDR3: CASSQAPSGVLYEQYF. CDR3 nucleotides: TGTGCCAGCAGCCAAGCCCCTAGCGGGGTCCTCTACGAGCAGTACTTC.

The chain uses TRBV13 and TRBJ2-7; 10 bases map to TRBD2. Losses at the gene ends were 4 bases for V and 3 bases for J; bases not matched to a gene: 6. Looked up from germline, CDR1 is PRHDT and CDR2 is FYEKMQ (reference sequence). This CDR3 spans 15 amino acids. CDR3 region: CASSSGLADLYEQYF. The CDR3 DNA is TGTGCCAGCAGCTCCGGACTAGCGGACCTCTACGAGCAGTACTTC.

The chain has TRBV28 and TRBJ2-4; tentative D call: TRBD1 (6 bases). Trimming pared 8 bases from V and 3 bases from J, leaving 17 bases between. This CDR3 has 15 residues. Germline V lookup: CDR1 MDHEN, CDR2 SYDVKM. CDR3 coding DNA: TGTGCCAGCGGCTTCACTCTAGGGGGCAAAAACATTCAGTACTTC. It is translated as CASGFTLGGKNIQYF.

This clone appeared once. This chain links TRBV11-3 with TRBJ2-1; 8 nucleotides line up with TRBD2. Germline V gene data show CDR1 as SGHNT and CDR2 as YENEEA. The CDR3 covers 14 residues. Trimming cost V 4 bases and J 9 bases; bases outside gene matches: 8. CDR3 sequence: CASSSQRGHGEQFF. CDR3 DNA sequence: TGTGCCAGCAGCTCCCAGCGGGGGCATGGTGAGCAGTTCTTC.

This clone was observed a few times. This chain joins TRBV28 and TRBJ2-7; D unresolved. The germline V and J ends were trimmed by 5 bases and 7 bases, with 15 bases remaining between them. Germline lookup yields CDR1 MDHEN and CDR2 SYDVKM. There are 13 residues in the CDR3. CDR3 loop: CASSTDIPSEQYF. The CDR3 DNA reads TGTGCCAGCAGTACCGACATACCTTCAGAGCAGTACTTC.

This clone showed up just once. The CDR3 here is CASGLVIRGYTDTQYF. The CDR3 bases are TGTGCTAGTGGTTTGGTAATCAGGGGTTACACAGATACGCAGTATTTT. The chain carries TRBV12-5 and TRBJ2-3; possibly TRBD1 for D (6 bases). The CDR3 extends over 16 amino acids. In germline, CDR1 is LGHNT, CDR2 FRNRAP. V lost 0 bases to trimming and J lost 2 bases, with 12 bases between them. The full variable domain, rest sourced from reference TRBV12-5 and TRBJ2-3, is DARVTQTPRHKVTEMGQEVTMRCQPILGHNTVFWYRQTMMQGLELLAYFRNRAPLDDSGMPKDRFSAEMPDATLATLKIQPSEPRDSAVYFCASGLVIRGYTDTQYFGPGTRLTVL.

The chain carries TRBV19 and TRBJ2-1; 9 nucleotides match TRBD1. The CDR3 loop spans 15 amino acids. V dropped 10 bases and J dropped 0; count of bases not matched to a gene: 7. From germline, CDR1 is LNHDA and CDR2 SQIVND (reference sequence). The CDR3 region has the DNA TGTGCCACCAAGGGACAGGGCCGCTCCTACAATGAGCAGTTCTTC. Its translation: CATKGQGRSYNEQFF.

The CDR3 DNA follows: TGTGCCAGCAGCCGAGTTAGCACAGATACGCAGTATTTT. Its translation is CASSRVSTDTQYF. The chain recombines TRBV7-8 with TRBJ2-3; D unclear. V was shortened by 5 bases and J by 0 bases, with 6 bases between the two germline ends. Germline V CDR1 and CDR2: SGHVS, FQNEAQ. The length of the CDR3 is 13 residues.

This clone was recorded a few times. The chain recombines TRBV30 with TRBJ2-4, with D perhaps matching TRBD1 (5 bases). The CDR3 extends over 12 amino acids. Deletions cut 4 bases from V and 4 bases from J, with 8 bases between. Germline V gene data show CDR1 as GTSNPN and CDR2 as SVGIG (reference sequence). CDR3 nucleotides: TGTGCCTGGATCAGGGCGAAAAACATTCAGTACTTC. Protein: CAWIRAKNIQYF.

The chain is built from TRBV4-1 and TRBJ2-7, with 9 bases lining up with TRBD1. CDR3 length equals 17 residues. The J segment lost 4 bases and the V segment lost 1 base, leaving 11 bases of the junction unmatched. CDR1 and CDR2 (germline): MGHRA, YSYEKL. For the CDR3, the DNA is TGCGCCAGCAGCCAAGTCAAGCTGGGACAGGGCTCTTACGAGCAGTACTTC. This translates into CASSQVKLGQGSYEQYF.

With regard to this clone: The junction and the germline gene differ at one end; a read error may be behind it. This chain uses TRBV5-1 with TRBJ2-6, with D uncertain. This CDR3 is 15 amino acids long. Germline V lookup: CDR1 SGHRS, CDR2 YFSETQ. CDR3 sequence reads: CASNLVHSGANVLTF. The CDR3 nucleotides are TGCGCCAGCAACTTGGTCCACTCTGGGGCCAACGTCCTGACTTTC.

The chain has TRBV4-1 and TRBJ2-7; D gene uncertain. V was clipped by 4 bases and J by 3 bases, with 10 bases between them. CDR1 and CDR2 (germline): MGHRA, YSYEKL. This CDR3 contains 13 residues. The CDR3 region is CASSPSPNYEQYF. Written as DNA, the CDR3 is TGCGCCAGCAGCCCCTCCCCTAACTACGAGCAGTACTTC.

This clone has a handful of counts. The chain recombines TRBV6-1 with TRBJ1-1; a weak D match, TRBD1 (5 bases). CDR1 is MNHNS, CDR2 SASEGT, per germline. V lost 4 bases and J 6 bases, leaving 15 bases between the germline ends. The CDR3 has 14 amino acids. CDR3 residues: CASSVTQGGAEAFF. DNA for the CDR3: TGTGCCAGCAGTGTTACCCAGGGTGGGGCTGAAGCTTTCTTT.

V gene TRBV5-1 combines with J gene TRBJ2-1; 12 nucleotides agree with TRBD2. Germline CDR1 reads SGHRS; CDR2 reads YFSETQ. The CDR3 is 15 amino acids. J gave up 8 bases and V 3 bases, and 6 bases lay outside the gene matches. The CDR3 is CASSSSGRAGDEQFF. The CDR3 DNA is TGCGCCAGCAGCTCTAGCGGGAGGGCCGGGGATGAGCAGTTCTTC.

V gene TRBV5-1 combines with J gene TRBJ1-2; maybe TRBD1 (6 bases). The germline V gene encodes CDR1 SGHRS and CDR2 YFSETQ. Trimming removed 4 bases at V and 6 bases at J, with 16 bases between. CDR3 size: 14 residues. CDR3 amino acids: CASSLTTGQDGYTF. The CDR3, as DNA: TGCGCCAGCAGCCTCACCACAGGGCAGGATGGCTACACCTTC.

The J gene is TRBJ1-5, the V gene TRBV19; D is perhaps TRBD1 (6 bases). Trimming cost V 4 bases and J 5 bases, with 12 bases left between them. Germline CDR1 is LNHDA and CDR2 is SQIVND (reference sequence). The CDR3 is made up of 14 amino acids. CDR3 nucleotides: TGTGCCAGTAGTACGCTCGGGGGGCATCAGCCCCAGCATTTT. Its translation: CASSTLGGHQPQHF.

In its sample, this clone was seen a few times. This CDR3 is CASSPLGGQGMREQYF. CDR3 nucleotides: TGTGCCAGCTCACCACTTGGGGGACAGGGCATGAGAGAGCAGTACTTC. The V gene is TRBV18, the J gene TRBJ2-7; 9 positions agree with TRBD1. The germline CDR1 and CDR2 sequences are KGHSH and LQKENI. This CDR3 contains 16 residues. Trimming at V came to 1 base and at J to 7 bases, leaving 11 bases not matched to a gene.

V usage is TRBV9 and J usage is TRBJ2-7; TRBD2 agrees at 13 bases. The CDR3 sequence is 15 residues long. Trimming removed 2 bases from V and 4 bases from J; junction bases left unmatched: 3. The germline CDR1 and CDR2 sequences are SGDLS and YYNGEE. The CDR3 region is CASSVGTSGKYEQYF. In DNA form, the CDR3 reads TGTGCCAGCAGCGTGGGGACTAGCGGGAAGTACGAGCAGTACTTC. Variable domain in full (rest from reference TRBV9 and TRBJ2-7): DSGVTQTPKHLITATGQRVTLRCSPRSGDLSVYWYQQSLDQGLQFLIQYYNGEERAKGNILERFSAQQFPDLHSELNLSSLELGDSALYFCASSVGTSGKYEQYFGPGTRLTVT.